This T cell receptor beta chain was recorded in a study of T cell responses to AZD1222 COVID-19 vaccine. Only in-frame clones appear in the TCRdb table, and some are missing; sequencing was by immunoSEQ multiplex PCR. The data show about 34,000 clones, around 90% seen once. Study findings and constraints: Just a handful of AZD1222 recipients were seropositive at baseline.

About this clone: The antigen is undetermined.

The germline V gene encodes CDR1 MNHNS and CDR2 SASEGT. Trimming took 2 bases from V and 5 from J, leaving 9 bases between them. The CDR3 runs 13 residues. The chain couples TRBV6-1 to TRBJ1-2, with unresolved D. The clonotype originates from an adult in good health. The source material was peripheral blood, sampled on day 0 of AZD1222 vaccination. CDR3 protein: CASSELGSYGYTF. Written as DNA, the CDR3 is TGTGCCAGCAGTGAATTAGGGTCGTATGGCTACACCTTC.